This T cell receptor (beta chain) appears in the sequencing data of a study of cytomegalovirus exposure and HLA in healthy donors. The length of the CDR3 is 13 residues. The germline V gene encodes CDR1 KGHSH and CDR2 LQKENI. The V gene lost 6 bases and the J gene lost 3 bases, with 11 bases spanning the gap. The PCR ran on 60 Vbeta and 13 Jbeta primers. Libraries were prepared by immunoSEQ multiplex PCR; TCRdb keeps only in-frame clonotypes and omits some of them. The sample includes approximately 150,000 clones, 65% to 70% of them seen just once. Sequencing was carried out using PBMCs. The rearrangement uses TRBV18 and TRBJ1-1; D not certain. This sequence was found in a man aged 25 to 40 in good health and CMV-seropositive. CDR3 loop: CASSEGQDTEAFF. CDR3 in DNA: TGTGCCAGCTCTGAGGGCCAAGACACTGAAGCTTTCTTT.